This T cell receptor (beta chain) emerged from a study of Ad26.COV2.S vaccination and SARS-CoV-2 variants (dated by TCRdb to the early 2020s). The study in broad terms: Vaccine-arm donors came from COV1001, a multicentre, randomized, double-blind, placebo-controlled phase I-IIa trial of Ad26.COV2.S in healthy adults. The TCR-sequenced set comprised approximately 32 samples: about 19 Ad26.COV2.S vaccine recipients, 5 placebo recipients and 8 SARS-CoV-2 convalescent individuals. Trial participants were randomized into five groups of five, in which low-dose or high-dose Ad26.COV2.S was given once or twice, or placebo was given on both occasions. Investigators remained blinded to trial group allocation during experiments and outcome assessment. Ad26.COV2.S was administered intramuscularly at 5 x 10^10 or 1 x 10^11 viral particles, either as a single shot or as two shots given 56 days apart. Sequencing of the TCRbeta repertoire served to evaluate the specificity and breadth of SARS-CoV-2-reactive T cell receptors following Ad26.COV2.S vaccination.

What the research found in general, with its limitations: Compared with placebo recipients, Ad26.COV2.S recipients showed higher spike-specific TCR breadth (P = 0.0014). The authors noted that the TCR breadth and depth analyses may have underestimated total T cell responses. The study was not powered to compare responses between vaccine doses or regimens. After vaccination, substantial breadth of spike-specific CD8+ and CD4+ T cell responses was reported. Vaccine and placebo recipients had comparable non-spike TCR breadth, which fits with the vaccine containing only spike.

The treatment or condition label of this sample denotes: roughly 18 received Ad26.COV2.S at low or high dose, single or two shots; 5 received placebo; per-sample allocation not given. Repertoires of vaccine and placebo recipients were sequenced from samples taken on day 63 after the first injection. Cohort 1b enrolled roughly 25 adults aged 18-55 years at a single site in Boston, USA, between 29 July and 7 August 2020. Ad26.COV2.S was a replication-incompetent adenovirus type 26 vector that expressed a prefusion-stabilized SARS-CoV-2 spike protein derived from the original Wuhan strain. The immunoSEQ Assay was the method used to sequence TCRbeta CDR3 regions. After extraction, genomic DNA underwent amplification by bias-controlled multiplex PCR, followed by high-throughput sequencing. On the study's bioinformatics: To quantify the absolute abundance of each unique TCRbeta CDR3 region, sequences were collapsed and filtered. T cell fraction was estimated by normalizing TCRbeta template counts to usable DNA, with usable DNA measured through amplification of reference genes found in all nucleated cells. Repertoire TCRs were annotated as SARS-CoV-2-specific by exact matching of V gene, CDR3 amino acid sequence and J gene to a known reactive TCR set. The reference SARS-CoV-2 TCR set was derived from MIRA and filtered for enrichment in COVID-19-positive ImmuneCODE repertoires, a step that removed public or cross-reactive TCRs. Using the MIRA antigens, annotated TCRs were further analysed by specific ORF or by position within an ORF. Breadth was defined as the number of annotated unique rearrangements divided by the total number of unique productive rearrangements, and depth was defined as the summed frequency of the annotated unique rearrangements. TCR breadth was compared between groups using two-sided Wilcoxon rank-sum tests. Here the immuneACCESS table is served through TCRdb, limited to in-frame sequences with V and J called. Missing clones are a known gap in these copies; in checked studies unresolved V genes cover under half, and the rest lacks a known reason. V and J calls and clone size come straight from that table; D and trimming were deduced from the DNA. The sample includes roughly 320,000 clones, with about 86% observed a single time. The ten biggest clones cover 1.5% to 2.5% of the sample.

This clone was detected once. There is no known antigen for this receptor. Per-nucleotide qualities are absent, and no much larger clonotype sits a single base away. This clonotype was sampled from a person aged 18-65 years who received the Ad26.COV2.S COVID-19 vaccine or a placebo. The sample in question was peripheral blood, obtained in a trial of Ad26.COV2.S vaccine versus placebo.

Here the CDR3 is given as CASSLAGFALGEQYF. The DNA is as follows: TGCGCCAGCAGCTTGGCCGGGTTCGCCCTTGGGGAGCAGTACTTC. The chain links TRBV5-1 with TRBJ2-7; the D gene cannot be named for sure. Looking up the germline V gene yields CDR1 SGHRS and CDR2 YFSETQ. The junction carries 17 bases between V and J, which are trimmed by 0 bases and 7 bases respectively. Its CDR3 holds 15 amino acids, cysteine through phenylalanine. Just the 45-base CDR3 DNA is kept, in frame starting at base 1.